A single T cell receptor beta chain is shown here with its context. These data belong to a study of blood T cell repertoires in COVID-19. The overall study: There were acute and convalescent COVID-19 samples, and they came from the United States, Italy and Spain.

Germline CDR1 and CDR2: SNHLY and FYNNEI. This CDR3 has 15 amino acids. Germline trimming cut 7 bases from V and 7 bases from J; bases unmatched to any gene: 8. Per the original data handling: Estimation of nucleated cell counts relied on the amplification of reference gene primers. Measured with immunoSEQ multiplex PCR; TCRdb has only the in-frame clones, and not every one. V, J and clone size derive from that table, while D and trimming were established from the DNA sequence. The sample has about 260,000 clones, around 87% seen once. The TCR was taken from a man younger than 35 with active or convalescent COVID-19. Sequenced input: peripheral blood. This chain uses TRBV2 with TRBJ1-6; the match to TRBD1 covers 9 bases. The CDR3 DNA sequence: TGTGCCAGCACTCTAACAGGGGGCATGAATTCACCCCTCCACTTT. It specifies CASTLTGGMNSPLHF.